This T cell receptor (beta chain) appears in the sequencing data of a study of T cell changes during pregnancy in multiple sclerosis. Profiling relied on immunoSEQ multiplex PCR, and the TCRdb table lists in-frame clones only, not all of them. Counted here are 100,000 to 110,000 clones, about 90% occurring once; the ten biggest clones make up 1.9%. The CDR3 runs to 14 residues. Germline assignment: CDR1 LNHDA and CDR2 SQIVND (reference sequence). The ends were cut back, 10 bases at V and 2 bases at J, with 15 bases in the middle. V gene TRBV19 combines with J gene TRBJ2-1; possibly TRBD1 for D (6 bases). This receptor was identified in a female donor with multiple sclerosis, enrolled in a pregnancy study. The specimen was peripheral blood, collected after pregnancy. The CDR3 is CAIAQGHTYNEQFF. CDR3 DNA: TGTGCCATCGCCCAGGGGCACACCTACAATGAGCAGTTCTTC. The whole variable domain, remainder taken from reference TRBV19 and TRBJ2-1, is DGGITQSPKYLFRKEGQNVTLSCEQNLNHDAMYWYRQDPGQGLRLIYYSQIVNDFQKGDIAEGYSVSREKKESFPLTVTSAQKNPTAFYLCAIAQGHTYNEQFFGPGTRLTVL.